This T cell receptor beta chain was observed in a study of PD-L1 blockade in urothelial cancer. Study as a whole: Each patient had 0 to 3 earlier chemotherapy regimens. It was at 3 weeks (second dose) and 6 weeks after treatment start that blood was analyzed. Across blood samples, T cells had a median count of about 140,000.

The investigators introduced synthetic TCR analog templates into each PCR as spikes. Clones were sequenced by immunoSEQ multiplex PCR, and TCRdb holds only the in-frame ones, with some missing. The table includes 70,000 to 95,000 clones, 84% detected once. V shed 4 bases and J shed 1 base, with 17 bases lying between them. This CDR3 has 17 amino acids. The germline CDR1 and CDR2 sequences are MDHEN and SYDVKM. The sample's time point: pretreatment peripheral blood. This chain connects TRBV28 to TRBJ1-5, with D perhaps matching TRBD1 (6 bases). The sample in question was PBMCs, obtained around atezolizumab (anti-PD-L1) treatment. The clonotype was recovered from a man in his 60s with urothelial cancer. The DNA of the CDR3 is TGTGCCAGCAGTTCGGGTCTCGCCAGGGGAAGCAATCAGCCCCAGCATTTT. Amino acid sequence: CASSSGLARGSNQPQHF. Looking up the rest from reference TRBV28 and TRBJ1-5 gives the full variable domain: DVKVTQSSRYLVKRTGEKVFLECVQDMDHENMFWYRQDPGLGLRLIYFSYDVKMKEKGDIPEGYSVSREKKERFSLILESASTNQTSMYLCASSSGLARGSNQPQHFGDGTRLSIL.